This T cell receptor (beta chain) was sequenced for a study of T cells in localized non-small cell lung cancer. The protocol was immunoSEQ multiplex PCR, while the TCRdb copy is restricted to in-frame clones and leaves out a portion. The data hold 21,000 or so clones, with approximately 88% observed a single time. Broader study findings: The appearance of a median approximately 61 of the top 100 tumor clones was seen in adjacent lung. Heterogeneity is still possible, as just one tumor region was sequenced.

A remark on this clone: Its target is unknown.

The receptor was isolated from a male donor aged 60 or over with stage II lung adenocarcinoma. The source was peripheral blood mononuclear cells, collected before any cancer treatment.

The CDR3: CASRPCWLAGDTDTQYF. The CDR3 coding sequence is TGTGCAAGTCGCCCCTGTTGGCTAGCGGGGGACACAGATACGCAGTATTTT. J is TRBJ2-3 and V is TRBV12-2; TRBD2, the D gene given by the table, was not confirmed from the DNA. TRBV12-2 is a pseudogene. This CDR3 comprises 17 residues.